Listed below are T cell receptor beta chains from one sample, sequenced in a study of OX40 agonist ivuxolimab in advanced cancers. Assay used: immunoSEQ multiplex PCR; TCRdb lists only in-frame clones, some missing. This table has tens of thousands of clones, 86% appearing once. This specimen consisted of CD4+ or CD8+ T cells sorted from blood, obtained in a trial of the OX40 agonist ivuxolimab. These receptors all come from an adult with an advanced solid tumor such as melanoma, head and neck, liver or kidney cancer. CDR3s include the opening cysteine and the closing phenylalanine or tryptophan. D genes are given only for firm matches. Size is stated for part of the rows, as once, few or many counts, or as a class when the clone is expanded.

D	size	V	J	CDR3	DNA
-	-	TRBV6-4	TRBJ2-7	CASIQRSSYEQYF	TGTGCCAGCATACAGAGGAGCTCCTACGAGCAGTACTTC
TRBD1	-	TRBV19	TRBJ2-1	CASSTLGTGRDEQFF	TGTGCCAGTAGTACACTCGGGACAGGGCGCGATGAGCAGTTCTTC
-	-	TRBV5-6	TRBJ1-6	CASSLTNGNSPLHF	TGTGCCAGCAGCTTGACGAACGGCAATTCACCCCTCCACTTT
-	-	TRBV14	TRBJ1-4	CASSQKSGAGEKLFF	TGTGCCAGCAGCCAAAAGAGCGGGGCCGGTGAAAAACTGTTTTTT
-	-	TRBV2	TRBJ1-1	CASKYTEAFF	TGTGCCAGCAAATACACTGAAGCTTTCTTT
TRBD2	-	TRBV7-9	TRBJ2-1	CASSSPMAGGLQYEQFF	TGTGCCAGCAGCTCCCCTATGGCGGGGGGGCTTCAATATGAGCAGTTCTTC
TRBD1	-	TRBV27	TRBJ1-2	CASNLTGANYGYTF	TGTGCCAGCAACCTAACAGGGGCTAACTATGGCTACACCTTC
-	-	TRBV7-9	TRBJ2-3	CASSSGGSTADTQYF	TGTGCCAGCAGCTCGGGCGGGTCCACGGCAGATACGCAGTATTTT
-	-	TRBV7-3	TRBJ1-6	CASSYRSSYNSPLHF	TGTGCCAGCAGCTACCGTAGCTCCTATAATTCACCCCTCCACTTT
TRBD1	-	TRBV11-1	TRBJ1-2	CASSSDRGDGYTF	TGTGCCAGCAGCTCGGACAGGGGCGATGGCTACACCTTC
-	once	TRBV30	TRBJ2-5	CAWSVRAVQYF	TGTGCCTGGAGTGTGAGGGCTGTCCAGTACTTC
-	few	TRBV6-5	TRBJ2-7	CASSYWGTASSYEQYF	TGTGCCAGCAGTTACTGGGGGACGGCGAGCTCCTACGAGCAGTACTTC
TRBD1	-	TRBV6-6	TRBJ1-2	CASSYFPGQGYGYTF	TGTGCCAGCAGTTACTTTCCGGGACAGGGGTATGGCTACACCTTC
TRBD1	-	TRBV19	TRBJ1-1	CASSIFAGGYTEAFF	TGTGCCAGTAGTATTTTTGCAGGGGGCTACACTGAAGCTTTCTTT
-	-	TRBV5-6	TRBJ1-4	CASSSARGEKLFF	TGTGCCAGCAGCTCCGCCAGGGGTGAAAAACTGTTTTTT
-	-	TRBV30	TRBJ2-3	CAWSKTLRGDTQYF	TGTGCCTGGAGTAAGACCCTCAGGGGTGATACGCAGTATTTT
-	few	TRBV10-3	TRBJ1-2	CAISESSILTALGYTF	TGTGCCATCAGTGAGTCGAGCATCCTTACCGCCCTGGGCTACACCTTC
-	-	TRBV11-2	TRBJ2-5	CASSSPGSRETQYF	TGTGCCAGCAGTTCCCCGGGATCCCGAGAGACCCAGTACTTC
-	-	TRBV4-1	TRBJ2-1	CASSQDRRTTSYNEQFF	TGCGCCAGCAGCCAAGATAGAAGGACCACCTCCTACAATGAGCAGTTCTTC
-	-	TRBV5-1	TRBJ1-1	CASSSDGQMNTEAFF	TGCGCCAGCAGCTCGGACGGACAGATGAACACTGAAGCTTTCTTT
-	-	TRBV5-1	TRBJ1-4	CASSPTGTANEKLFF	TGCGCCAGCAGCCCGACCGGGACCGCTAATGAAAAACTGTTTTTT
-	-	TRBV5-4	TRBJ1-5	CASSQGGDQPQHF	TGTGCCAGCAGCCAGGGTGGGGATCAGCCCCAGCATTTT
TRBD2	-	TRBV4-2	TRBJ2-1	CASSQENLRRGAKNEQFF	TGTGCCAGCAGCCAAGAAAACCTCCGGCGGGGGGCAAAGAATGAGCAGTTCTTC
TRBD1	-	TRBV19	TRBJ1-1	CASSPRDRVAFF	TGTGCCAGTAGTCCCCGGGACAGGGTTGCTTTCTTT
-	-	TRBV7-6	TRBJ1-2	CASSLDGGYGYTF	TGTGCCAGCAGCTTAGATGGGGGTTATGGCTACACCTTC
TRBD1	few	TRBV4-1	TRBJ1-2	CASSPQTGDYGYTF	TGCGCCAGCAGCCCCCAGACAGGGGACTATGGCTACACCTTC
-	-	TRBV6-1	TRBJ1-2	CASSEEPGRGRVGLNYGYTF	TGTGCCAGCAGTGAAGAGCCCGGGAGGGGACGTGTCGGGTTAAACTATGGCTACACCTTC
TRBD1	-	TRBV6-6	TRBJ2-7	CASSSPRQGAAYEQYF	TGTGCCAGCAGTTCCCCGCGGCAGGGGGCGGCCTACGAGCAGTACTTC
-	-	TRBV5-1	TRBJ1-1	CASSLASGAVTEAFF	TGCGCCAGCAGCTTGGCCTCAGGGGCCGTTACTGAAGCTTTCTTT
TRBD1	-	TRBV7-3	TRBJ2-1	CASSFTGQGEEFF	TGTGCCAGCAGCTTTACCGGACAGGGCGAAGAGTTCTTC
-	-	TRBV6-5	TRBJ2-3	CASSYSSTDTQYF	TGTGCCAGCAGTTACTCCAGCACAGATACGCAGTATTTT
TRBD2	-	TRBV5-4	TRBJ2-3	CASARTSGGIADTQYF	TGTGCCAGCGCCCGGACTAGCGGGGGTATCGCAGATACGCAGTATTTT
-	-	TRBV11-2	TRBJ1-2	CASSLGGWGYTF	TGTGCCAGCAGCTTAGGGGGTTGGGGCTACACCTTC
-	-	TRBV6-1	TRBJ1-2	CASSGQVTYGYTF	TGTGCCAGCAGTGGACAGGTTACCTATGGCTACACCTTC
-	few	TRBV2	TRBJ1-1	CASSEEENTEAFF	TGTGCCAGCAGTGAGGAGGAGAACACTGAAGCTTTCTTT
TRBD2	-	TRBV5-1	TRBJ2-2	CASSRLAGPLNTGELFF	TGCGCCAGCAGCCGACTAGCGGGGCCTTTGAACACCGGGGAGCTGTTTTTT
-	-	TRBV5-4	TRBJ1-6	CASSLGGDTNSPLHF	TGTGCCAGCAGCTTGGGAGGGGACACTAATTCACCCCTCCACTTT
-	few	TRBV9	TRBJ1-4	CASSPSGSGNEKLFF	TGTGCCAGCAGTCCTTCAGGGAGCGGTAATGAAAAACTGTTTTTT
-	-	TRBV5-6	TRBJ2-3	CASSPGRTPTDTQYF	TGTGCCAGCAGCCCAGGACGGACTCCCACAGATACGCAGTATTTT
-	once	TRBV27	TRBJ1-6	CASSFRGDSPLHF	TGTGCCAGCAGTTTCAGGGGAGATTCACCCCTCCACTTT
TRBD1	-	TRBV11-2	TRBJ2-3	CASSTGAVDTQYF	TGTGCCAGCAGCACAGGGGCGGTAGATACGCAGTATTTT
-	once	TRBV7-3	TRBJ1-4	CASSLVGRGLATNEKLFF	TGTGCCAGCAGCTTAGTGGGCAGGGGCCTTGCAACTAATGAAAAACTGTTTTTT
TRBD2	-	TRBV7-9	TRBJ2-5	CASSFGGGQETQYF	TGTGCCAGCAGCTTTGGGGGGGGACAAGAGACCCAGTACTTC
-	-	TRBV7-2	TRBJ2-1	CASSLDRALNNEQFF	TGTGCCAGCAGCTTAGACCGGGCCCTGAACAATGAGCAGTTCTTC
-	-	TRBV7-3	TRBJ1-1	CASSSSYNTEAFF	TGTGCCAGCAGCTCGAGCTATAACACTGAAGCTTTCTTT
TRBD1	-	TRBV6-1	TRBJ1-1	CASSLQGAGNTEAFF	TGTGCCAGCAGTCTTCAGGGGGCGGGAAACACTGAAGCTTTCTTT
-	-	TRBV5-6	TRBJ2-4	CASSLIAGAKNIQYF	TGTGCCAGCAGCTTGATTGCGGGAGCCAAAAACATTCAGTACTTC